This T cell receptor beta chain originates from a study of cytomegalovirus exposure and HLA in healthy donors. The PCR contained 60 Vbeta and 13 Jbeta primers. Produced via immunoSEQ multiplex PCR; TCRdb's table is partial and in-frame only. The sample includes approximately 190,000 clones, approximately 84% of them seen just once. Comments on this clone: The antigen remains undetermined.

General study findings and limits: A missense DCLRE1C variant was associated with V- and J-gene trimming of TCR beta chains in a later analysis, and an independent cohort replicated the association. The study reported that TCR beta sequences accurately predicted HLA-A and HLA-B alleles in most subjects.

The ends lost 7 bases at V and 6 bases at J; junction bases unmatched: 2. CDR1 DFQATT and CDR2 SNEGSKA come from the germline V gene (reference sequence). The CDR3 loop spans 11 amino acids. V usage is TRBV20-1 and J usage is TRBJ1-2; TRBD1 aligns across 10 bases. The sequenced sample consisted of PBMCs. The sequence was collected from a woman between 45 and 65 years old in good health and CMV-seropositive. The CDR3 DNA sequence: TGCAGTGGACAGGGGGCGCATGGCTACACCTTC. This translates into CSGQGAHGYTF.